This section outlines one T cell receptor (beta chain) sequence together with its context. The CDR3 contains 14 residues. V was pared by 0 bases and J by 7 bases, with 5 bases of the junction left unmatched. Germline V lookup: CDR1 DFQATT, CDR2 SNEGSKA (reference sequence). The data belong to a study of T cells after yellow fever vaccination. Generation of TCR cDNA used 5'RACE template switching (which added a universal primer site and UMIs). MiXCR, applied by TCRdb to the 5' RACE reads, yields one record per CDR3 protein. The table includes 500,000 to 550,000 distinct CDR3 sequences, roughly 22% detected once.

The source was PBMCs, collected 20 to 25 days after the first yellow fever vaccination. This TCR derives from a man younger than 35 who received the YFV17D yellow fever vaccine. V usage is TRBV20-1 and J usage is TRBJ2-2; 7 nucleotides line up with TRBD1. CDR3 sequence reads: CSAREGRGNGELFF. The DNA of the CDR3 is TGCAGTGCTAGAGAGGGCAGGGGGAACGGGGAGCTGTTTTTT.